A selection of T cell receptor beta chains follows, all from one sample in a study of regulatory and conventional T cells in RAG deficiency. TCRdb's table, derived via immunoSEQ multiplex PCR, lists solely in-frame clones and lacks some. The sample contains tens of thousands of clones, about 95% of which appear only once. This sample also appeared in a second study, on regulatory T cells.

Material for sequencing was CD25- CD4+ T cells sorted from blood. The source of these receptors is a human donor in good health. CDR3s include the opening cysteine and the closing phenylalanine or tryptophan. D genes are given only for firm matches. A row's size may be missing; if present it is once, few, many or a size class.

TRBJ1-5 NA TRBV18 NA TGTGCCAGCTCACCGGGAGGGCCTGGGGTGCCCCAGCATTTT CASSPGGPGVPQHF
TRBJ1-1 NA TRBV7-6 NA TGTGCCAGCAGCTTAGGGGGAGGGGGGTCCACCAACGGGGCTTTCTTT CASSLGGGGSTNGAFF
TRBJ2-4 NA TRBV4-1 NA TGCGCCAGCAGCCAAGACAACACGGCCAAAAACATTCAGTACTTC CASSQDNTAKNIQYF
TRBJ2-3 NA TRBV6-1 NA TGTGCCAGCAGGGCAGGGGGCACAGATACGCAGTATTTT CASRAGGTDTQYF
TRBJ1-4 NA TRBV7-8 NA TGTGCCAGCAGCCCTGGGGGGGAATCTAATGAAAAACTGTTTTTT CASSPGGESNEKLFF
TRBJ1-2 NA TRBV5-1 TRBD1 TGCGCCAGCAGCTCCCGGACAGGGGGCTATGGCTACACCTTC CASSSRTGGYGYTF
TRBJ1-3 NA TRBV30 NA TGTGCCTGGGGGGGCGACTCCGGAAACACCATATATTTT CAWGGDSGNTIYF
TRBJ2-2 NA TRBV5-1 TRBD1 TGCGCCAGCAGCTCGGGACAGGGGGCGCATACCGGGGAGCTGTTTTTT CASSSGQGAHTGELFF
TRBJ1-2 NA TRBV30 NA TGTGCCTGGAGTAGGGGCGCTAACTATGGCTACACCTTC CAWSRGANYGYTF
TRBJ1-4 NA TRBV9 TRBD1 TGTGCCAGCAGCCTAAGACAGGGGGGAGGTAATGAAAAACTGTTTTTT CASSLRQGGGNEKLFF
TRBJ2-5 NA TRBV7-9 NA TGTGCCAGCAGCTTAGGGTCTTCTATCCCCCAAGAGACCCAGTACTTC CASSLGSSIPQETQYF
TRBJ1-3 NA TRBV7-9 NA TGTGCCAGCAGCTTAGAGCGACTCATCTCTGGAAACACCATATATTTT CASSLERLISGNTIYF
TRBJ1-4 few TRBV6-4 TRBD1 TGTGCCAGCAGTAAAACAGGGGGCGAGGTTGAAAAACTGTTTTTT CASSKTGGEVEKLFF
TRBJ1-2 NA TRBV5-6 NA TGTGCCAGCAGCTTTTCGGGTCCCTATGGCTACACCTTC CASSFSGPYGYTF
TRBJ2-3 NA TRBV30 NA TGTGCCTGGAGTTTTACTTCTACTAGCACAGATACGCAGTATTTT CAWSFTSTSTDTQYF
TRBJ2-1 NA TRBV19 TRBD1 TGTGCCAGTAGTATAAGCCAGGGGGCTGGTGAGCAGTTCTTC CASSISQGAGEQFF
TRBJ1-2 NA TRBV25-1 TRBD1 TGTGCCAGCAGTGACCACAGGGGGCGCCTCTATGGCTACACCTTC CASSDHRGRLYGYTF
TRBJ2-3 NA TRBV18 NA TGTGCCAGCTCACCATCAGGGACAGATACGCAGTATTTT CASSPSGTDTQYF
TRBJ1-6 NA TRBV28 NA TGTGCCAGCAGCAGAACCAGGGAAACTTCACCCCTCCACTTT CASSRTRETSPLHF
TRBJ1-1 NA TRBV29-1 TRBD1 TGCAGCGTGACAGGGCTTTGGACTGAAGCTTTCTTT CSVTGLWTEAFF
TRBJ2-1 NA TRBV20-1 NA TGCAGTGCTAGAGTGAGAAATGAGCAGTTCTTC CSARVRNEQFF
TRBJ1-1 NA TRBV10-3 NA TGTGCCATCAGTGAGTCGACAGGTAGGGCGACTGAAGCTTTCTTT CAISESTGRATEAFF
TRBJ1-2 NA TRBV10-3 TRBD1 TGTGCCATCAGTGAGTCGACTGTCAGGGGGCGCAGCCCGTATGGCTACACCTTC CAISESTVRGRSPYGYTF
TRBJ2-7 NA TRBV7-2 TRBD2 TGTGCCAGCAGCTTGGGACTAGCGGGGCTCTACGAGCAGTACTTC CASSLGLAGLYEQYF
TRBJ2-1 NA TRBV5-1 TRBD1 TGCGCCAGCAGCTTGGAGGGGGCGTCACTCCTTTTCGGTGAGCAGTTCTTC CASSLEGASLLFGEQFF
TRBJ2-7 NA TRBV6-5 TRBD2 TGTGCCAGCAGCCCCTTCACTAGCGGGTGGGACGAGCAGTACTTC CASSPFTSGWDEQYF
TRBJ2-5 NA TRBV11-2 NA TGTGCCAGCAGCTTGGAACTAGGAGAGATGGAGACCCAGTACTTC CASSLELGEMETQYF
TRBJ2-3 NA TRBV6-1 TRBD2 TGTGCCAGCAGTGACCTTAGCGGGGGGTTCACAGATACGCAGTATTTT CASSDLSGGFTDTQYF
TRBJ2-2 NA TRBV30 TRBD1 TGTGCCTGGAGGACAGGGGGCCGGGACACCGGGGAGCTGTTTTTT CAWRTGGRDTGELFF
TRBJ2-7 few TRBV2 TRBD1 TGTGCCGGCAACCGGGACAGGGGCTACGAGCAGTACTTC CAGNRDRGYEQYF
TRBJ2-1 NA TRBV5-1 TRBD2 TGCGCCAGCAGCTTGGCTCGCGGGGGAGGGTACAATGAGCAGTTCTTC CASSLARGGGYNEQFF
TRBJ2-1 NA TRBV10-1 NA TGCGCCAGCAGTGATCAGGGCGCCTACAATGAGCAGTTCTTC CASSDQGAYNEQFF
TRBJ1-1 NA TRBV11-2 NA TGTGCCAGCAGCCCACCTCGACCGGGGGAAGCTTTCTTT CASSPPRPGEAFF
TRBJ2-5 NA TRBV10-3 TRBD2 TGTGCCATCAGTGAACTAGCGGGGGGTCGGGAGACCCAGTACTTC CAISELAGGRETQYF
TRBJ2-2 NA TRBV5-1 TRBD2 TGCGCCAGCAGCCGCGGGGGGGTGAACACCGGGGAGCTGTTTTTT CASSRGGVNTGELFF
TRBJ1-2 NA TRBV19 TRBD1 TGTGCCAGTAGTGCCGGGACAGCGACTAACTATGGCTACACCTTC CASSAGTATNYGYTF
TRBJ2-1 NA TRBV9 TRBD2 TGTGCCAGCAGCTCAAGACTAGCGGGGGGCAGGAGCGATGAGCAGTTCTTC CASSSRLAGGRSDEQFF
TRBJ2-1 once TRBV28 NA TGTGCCAGCAGTTTTGTGGGCGTCTCCCCTGACAATGAGCAGTTCTTC CASSFVGVSPDNEQFF
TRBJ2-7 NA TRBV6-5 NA TGTGCCAGCAGTTACGAGGTCGTCTCCGAGCAGTACTTC CASSYEVVSEQYF